The 6 T cell receptor beta chains below were found in one sample sequenced in a study of T cells in narcolepsy (dated by TCRdb to the late 2010s). Library method: the immunoSEQ multiplex PCR assay. The immuneACCESS repertoire file appears here via TCRdb, limited to in-frame rearrangements. These files lack a portion of the clones; in checked studies, under half of the deficit traces to unresolved V genes, and the cause of the others is not known. This sample has some 34,000 clones in its table, and around 90% of those were observed once. The ten largest clones add up to 1% to 1.5% of the sample. The source material was CD45RA- memory CD4+ T cells from PBMCs. The sample's cell subset or site label is to be understood as: memory T cells sorted ex vivo from peripheral blood. These receptors were obtained from a human donor with narcolepsy.

The chain recombines TRBV9 with TRBJ2-2; 7 nucleotides align to TRBD2. V lost 0 bases, J lost 1 base, and 6 bases stayed unmatched. CDR3 length: 17 residues. The germline V gene encodes CDR1 SGDLS and CDR2 YYNGEE. CDR3: CASSVAGAGRNTGELFF. CDR3 bases: TGTGCCAGCAGCGTAGCTGGAGCGGGGAGGAACACCGGGGAGCTGTTTTTT.

This clone was seen a single time. V and J are TRBV19 and TRBJ1-1; no clear D gene. Germline CDR1 and CDR2: LNHDA and SQIVND (reference sequence). This CDR3 has 14 amino acids. V dropped 5 bases and J dropped 1 base, with 11 bases sitting between them. This chain's CDR3 is CASSLGLQNTEAFF. CDR3 sequence (DNA): TGTGCCAGTAGTCTCGGACTCCAGAACACTGAAGCTTTCTTT.

Details on this clone: This sample includes further DNA sequences coding for the same CDR3. The chain carries TRBV28 and TRBJ1-1; no firm D call. The germline V and J ends were trimmed by 6 bases and 6 bases, with 8 bases remaining between them. The CDR3 length is 11 residues. The germline CDR1 and CDR2 sequences are MDHEN and SYDVKM. The CDR3 region has the DNA TGTGCCAGCAGGGGGAAACCTGAAGCTTTCTTT. Translating gives CASRGKPEAFF.

The sample holds one count of this clone. The chain carries TRBV29-1 and TRBJ1-1, with D possibly being TRBD1 (5 bases). CDR3 length: 14 residues. Germline lookup yields CDR1 SQVTM and CDR2 ANQGSEA. The V and J ends lost 4 bases and 5 bases respectively, with 17 bases between them. The CDR3 is CSVVWGGSGTEAFF. The DNA of the CDR3 is TGCAGCGTTGTGTGGGGGGGGAGCGGGACTGAAGCTTTCTTT.

This clone was observed a single time. J is TRBJ1-3 and V is TRBV9, with D hard to call. The CDR3 sequence is 16 residues long. Trimming took off 0 bases at V and 2 bases at J, with 12 bases between the two ends. CDR1 and CDR2 (germline): SGDLS, YYNGEE. The DNA of the CDR3 is TGTGCCAGCAGCGTAGGGGAAGGGTCGGCTGGAAACACCATATATTTT. It is translated as CASSVGEGSAGNTIYF.

This chain uses TRBV5-1 with TRBJ2-2; 11 bases line up with TRBD1. CDR1 and CDR2 (germline): SGHRS, YFSETQ. There are 16 residues in the CDR3. V lost 1 base and J lost 5; bases outside the gene matches: 4. The CDR3 nucleotides are TGCGCCAGCAGCTTGTTTGGGACAGGGGGAACCGGGGAGCTGTTTTTT. This encodes CASSLFGTGGTGELFF.